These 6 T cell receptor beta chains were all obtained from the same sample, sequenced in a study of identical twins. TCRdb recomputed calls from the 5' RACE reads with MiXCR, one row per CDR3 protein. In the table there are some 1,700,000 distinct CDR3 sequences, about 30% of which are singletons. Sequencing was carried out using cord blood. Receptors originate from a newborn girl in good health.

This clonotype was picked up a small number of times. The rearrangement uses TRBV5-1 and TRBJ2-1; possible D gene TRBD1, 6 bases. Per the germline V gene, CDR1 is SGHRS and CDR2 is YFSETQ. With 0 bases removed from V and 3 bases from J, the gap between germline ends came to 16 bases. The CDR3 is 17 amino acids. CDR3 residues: CASSLALDRFLYNEQFF. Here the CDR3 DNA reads TGCGCCAGCAGCTTGGCCCTCGACAGGTTCCTCTACAATGAGCAGTTCTTC.

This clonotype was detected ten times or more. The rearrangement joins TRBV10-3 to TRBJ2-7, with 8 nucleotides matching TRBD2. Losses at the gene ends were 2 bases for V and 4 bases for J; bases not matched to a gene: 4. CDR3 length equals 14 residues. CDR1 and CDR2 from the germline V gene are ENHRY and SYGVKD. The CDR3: CAISEREGRYEQYF. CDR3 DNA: TGTGCCATCAGTGAGCGGGAGGGCCGATACGAGCAGTACTTC.

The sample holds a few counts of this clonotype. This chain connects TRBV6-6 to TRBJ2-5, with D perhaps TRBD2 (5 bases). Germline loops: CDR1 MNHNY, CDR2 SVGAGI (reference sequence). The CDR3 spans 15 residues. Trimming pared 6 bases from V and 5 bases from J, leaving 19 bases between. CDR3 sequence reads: CASSTLRFPGETQYF. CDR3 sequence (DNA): TGTGCCAGCAGCACTCTTAGATTTCCGGGGGAGACCCAGTACTTC.

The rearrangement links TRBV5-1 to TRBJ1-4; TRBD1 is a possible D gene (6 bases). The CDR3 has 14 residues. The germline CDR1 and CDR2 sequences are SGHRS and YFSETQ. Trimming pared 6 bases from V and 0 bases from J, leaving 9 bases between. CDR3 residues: CASTQGSTNEKLFF. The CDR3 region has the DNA TGCGCCAGCACCCAGGGGTCAACTAATGAAAAACTGTTTTTT.

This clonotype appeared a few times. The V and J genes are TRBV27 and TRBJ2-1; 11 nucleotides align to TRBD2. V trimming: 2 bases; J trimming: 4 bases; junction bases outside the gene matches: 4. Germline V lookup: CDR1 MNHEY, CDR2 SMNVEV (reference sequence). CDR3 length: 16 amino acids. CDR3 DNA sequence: TGTGCCAGCAGTTTAACTAGCGGGGGCCTTTACAATGAGCAGTTCTTC. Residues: CASSLTSGGLYNEQFF.

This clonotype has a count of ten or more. The CDR3 loop is CSVSGTSKNIQYF. Written as DNA, the CDR3 is TGCAGTGTGTCCGGGACTAGCAAAAACATTCAGTACTTC. This chain joins TRBV20-1 and TRBJ2-4; 8 bases are a match to TRBD2. Trimming removed 7 bases from V and 3 bases from J; junction bases left unmatched: 5. From germline, CDR1 is DFQATT and CDR2 SNEGSKA (reference sequence). The CDR3 covers 13 residues.